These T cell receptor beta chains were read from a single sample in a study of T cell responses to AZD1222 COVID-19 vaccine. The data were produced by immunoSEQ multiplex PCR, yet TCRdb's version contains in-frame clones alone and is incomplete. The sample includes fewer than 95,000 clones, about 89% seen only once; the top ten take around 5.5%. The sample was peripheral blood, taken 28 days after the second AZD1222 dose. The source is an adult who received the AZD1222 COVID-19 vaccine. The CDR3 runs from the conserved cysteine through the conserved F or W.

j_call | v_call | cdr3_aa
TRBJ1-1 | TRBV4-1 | CASSLRDTSGTEAFF
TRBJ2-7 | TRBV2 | CASRSPQGFEQYF
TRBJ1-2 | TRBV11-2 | CASSPGGVRNYGYTF
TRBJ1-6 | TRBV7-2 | CASSHPNGEVNNSPLHF
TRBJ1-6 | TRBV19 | CASSTIGGSYNSPLHF
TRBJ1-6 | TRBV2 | CASSVQGDSPLHF
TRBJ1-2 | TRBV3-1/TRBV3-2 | CASSQVRTGYGYTF
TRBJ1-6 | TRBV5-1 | CASSTGTDNSPLHF
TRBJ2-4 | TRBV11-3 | CASRSGGAKNIQYF
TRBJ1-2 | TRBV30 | CAWSDLYGYTF
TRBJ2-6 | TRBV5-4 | CASSHRASRSGANVLTF
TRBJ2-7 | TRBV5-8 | CASTYEQYF
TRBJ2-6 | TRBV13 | CASSFGDHRANVLTF
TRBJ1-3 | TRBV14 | CASSKWESGNTIYF
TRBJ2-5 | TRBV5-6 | CASSLVRDWRQETQYF
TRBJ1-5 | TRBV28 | CASRSGRVSNQPQHF
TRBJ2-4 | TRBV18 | CASSAGGASNIQYF
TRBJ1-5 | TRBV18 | CASSPGWVSSNQPQHF
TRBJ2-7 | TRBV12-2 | CASRSSSGQGISSYEQYF
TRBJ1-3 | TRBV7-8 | CASSLSSGRNTIYF
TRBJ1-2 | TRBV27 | CASSWGGLGGGYTF
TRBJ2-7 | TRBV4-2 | CASSQEVGAPYEQYF
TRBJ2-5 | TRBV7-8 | CASSSPSQETQYF
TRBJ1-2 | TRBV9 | CASSVATVLWGYTF
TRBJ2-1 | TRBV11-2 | CASSLTRGRTEQFF
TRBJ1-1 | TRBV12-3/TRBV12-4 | CASSLRVIGAFF